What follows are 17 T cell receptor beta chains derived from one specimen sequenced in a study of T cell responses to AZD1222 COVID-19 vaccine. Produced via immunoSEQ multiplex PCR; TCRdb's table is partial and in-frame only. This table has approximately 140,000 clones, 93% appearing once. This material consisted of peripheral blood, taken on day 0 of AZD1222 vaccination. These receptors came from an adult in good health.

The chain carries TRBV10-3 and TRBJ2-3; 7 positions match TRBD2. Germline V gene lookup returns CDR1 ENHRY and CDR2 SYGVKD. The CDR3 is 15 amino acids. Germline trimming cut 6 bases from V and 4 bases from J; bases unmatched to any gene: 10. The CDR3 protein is CAIRKGGGGSDTQYF. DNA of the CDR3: TGTGCCATCAGGAAAGGCGGGGGAGGTTCAGATACGCAGTATTTT.

This CDR3 reads CASSLAQGSAYNEQFF. The CDR3 bases are TGTGCCAGCAGCTTAGCACAGGGGAGCGCCTACAATGAGCAGTTCTTC. The chain has TRBV7-2 and TRBJ2-1; 7 positions match TRBD1. CDR3 length: 16 residues. Losses at the gene ends were 0 bases for V and 2 bases for J; bases not matched to a gene: 4. CDR1 and CDR2 from the germline V gene are SGHTA and FQGNSA. The full variable domain, with the rest looked up from reference TRBV7-2 and TRBJ2-1, is GAGVSQSPSNKVTEKGKDVELRCDPISGHTALYWYRQSLGQGLEFLIYFQGNSAPDKSGLPSDRFSAERTGGSVSTLTIQRTQQEDSAVYLCASSLAQGSAYNEQFFGPGTRLTVL.

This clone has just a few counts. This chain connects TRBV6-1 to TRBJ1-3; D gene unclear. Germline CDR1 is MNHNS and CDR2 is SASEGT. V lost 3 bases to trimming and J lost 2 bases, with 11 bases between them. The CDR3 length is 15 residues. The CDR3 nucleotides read TGTGCCAGCAGTGATTCGTGGGGAGCTGGAAACACCATATATTTT. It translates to CASSDSWGAGNTIYF.

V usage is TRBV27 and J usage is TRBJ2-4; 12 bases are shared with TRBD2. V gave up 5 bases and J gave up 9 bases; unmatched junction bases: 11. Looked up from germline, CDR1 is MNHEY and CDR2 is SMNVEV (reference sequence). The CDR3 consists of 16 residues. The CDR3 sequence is CASSDGLAGMFGIQYF. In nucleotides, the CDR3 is TGTGCCAGCAGTGATGGACTAGCGGGAATGTTCGGCATTCAGTACTTC.

In DNA form, the CDR3 reads TGTGCCACTTATAGCGGGAGATGGGGGGAGCAGTACTTC. It specifies CATYSGRWGEQYF. This chain connects TRBV10-3 to TRBJ2-7; 9 nucleotides align to TRBD2. The CDR3 runs to 13 residues. V was pared by 10 bases and J by 7 bases, with 11 bases of the junction left unmatched. Germline V gene sequence: CDR1 ENHRY, CDR2 SYGVKD.

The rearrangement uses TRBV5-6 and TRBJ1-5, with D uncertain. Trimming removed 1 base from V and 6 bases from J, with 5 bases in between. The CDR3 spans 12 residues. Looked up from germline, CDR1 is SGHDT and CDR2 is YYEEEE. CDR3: CASSLSGQPQHF. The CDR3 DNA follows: TGTGCCAGCAGCTTGTCGGGTCAGCCCCAGCATTTT.

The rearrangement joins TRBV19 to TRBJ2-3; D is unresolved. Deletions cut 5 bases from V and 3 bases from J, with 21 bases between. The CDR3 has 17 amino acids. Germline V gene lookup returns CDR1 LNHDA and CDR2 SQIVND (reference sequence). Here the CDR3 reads CASSLPPARAQTDTQYF. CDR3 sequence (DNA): TGTGCCAGTAGTCTCCCCCCCGCAAGGGCTCAGACAGATACGCAGTATTTT. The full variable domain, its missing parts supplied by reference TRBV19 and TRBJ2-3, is DGGITQSPKYLFRKEGQNVTLSCEQNLNHDAMYWYRQDPGQGLRLIYYSQIVNDFQKGDIAEGYSVSREKKESFPLTVTSAQKNPTAFYLCASSLPPARAQTDTQYFGPGTRLTVL.

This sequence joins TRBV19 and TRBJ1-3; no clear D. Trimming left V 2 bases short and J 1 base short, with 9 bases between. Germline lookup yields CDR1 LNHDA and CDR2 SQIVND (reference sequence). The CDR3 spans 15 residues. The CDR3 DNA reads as TGTGCCAGTAGTATAACTCTACAGTCTGGAAACACCATATATTTT. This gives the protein CASSITLQSGNTIYF.

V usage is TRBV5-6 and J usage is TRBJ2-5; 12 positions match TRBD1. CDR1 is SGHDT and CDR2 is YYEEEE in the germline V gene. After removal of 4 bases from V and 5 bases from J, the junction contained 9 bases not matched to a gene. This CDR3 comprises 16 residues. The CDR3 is CASSRGGTGGVETQYF. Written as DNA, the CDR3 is TGTGCCAGCAGCCGGGGAGGGACAGGGGGCGTGGAGACCCAGTACTTC.

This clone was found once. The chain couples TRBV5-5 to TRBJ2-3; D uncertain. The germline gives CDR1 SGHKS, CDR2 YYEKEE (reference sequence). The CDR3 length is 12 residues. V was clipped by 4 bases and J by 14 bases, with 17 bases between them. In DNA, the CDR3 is TGTGCCAGCAGCCTTTCGAGGCGATTTCGGTATTTT. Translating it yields CASSLSRRFRYF.

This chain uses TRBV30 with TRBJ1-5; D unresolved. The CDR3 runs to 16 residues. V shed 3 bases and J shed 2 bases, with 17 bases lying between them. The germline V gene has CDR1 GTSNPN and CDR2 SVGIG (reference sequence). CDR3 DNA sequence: TGTGCCTGGAGCGGAAACTACCGACGGGGCAATCAGCCCCAGCATTTT. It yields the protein CAWSGNYRRGNQPQHF.

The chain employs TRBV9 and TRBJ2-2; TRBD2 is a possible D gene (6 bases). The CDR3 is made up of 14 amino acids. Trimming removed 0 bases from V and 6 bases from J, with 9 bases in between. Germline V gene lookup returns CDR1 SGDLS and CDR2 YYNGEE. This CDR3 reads CASSVARLAGELFF. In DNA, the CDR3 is TGTGCCAGCAGCGTAGCGCGACTAGCCGGGGAGCTGTTTTTT.

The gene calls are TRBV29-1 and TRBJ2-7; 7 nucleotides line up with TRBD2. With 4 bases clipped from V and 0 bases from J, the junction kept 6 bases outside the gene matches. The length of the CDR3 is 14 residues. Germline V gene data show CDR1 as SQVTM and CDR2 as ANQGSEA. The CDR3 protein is CSVVLAENSYEQYF. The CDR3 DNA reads TGCAGCGTTGTGCTAGCGGAAAACTCCTACGAGCAGTACTTC.

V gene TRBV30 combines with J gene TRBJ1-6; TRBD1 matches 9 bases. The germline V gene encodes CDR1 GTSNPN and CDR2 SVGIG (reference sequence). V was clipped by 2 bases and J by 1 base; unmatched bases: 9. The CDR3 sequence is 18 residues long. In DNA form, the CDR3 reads TGTGCCTGGAGTAAGCCCTGGGACAGGGATTCCTATAATTCACCCCTCCACTTT. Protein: CAWSKPWDRDSYNSPLHF.

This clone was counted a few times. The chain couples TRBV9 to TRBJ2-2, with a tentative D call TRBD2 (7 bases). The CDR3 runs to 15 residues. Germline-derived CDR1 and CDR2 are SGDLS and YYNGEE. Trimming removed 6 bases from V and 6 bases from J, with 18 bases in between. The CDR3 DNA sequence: TGTGCCAGCACCTCAAAAAGAGGGGGGGCCGGGGAGCTGTTTTTT. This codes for CASTSKRGGAGELFF.

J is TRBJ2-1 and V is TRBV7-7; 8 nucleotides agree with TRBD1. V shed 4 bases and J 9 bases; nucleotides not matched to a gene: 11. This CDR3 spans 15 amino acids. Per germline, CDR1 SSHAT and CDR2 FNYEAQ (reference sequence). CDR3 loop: CASSSTGGRFVEQFF. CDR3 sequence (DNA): TGTGCCAGCAGCTCTACAGGGGGACGGTTTGTTGAGCAGTTCTTC.

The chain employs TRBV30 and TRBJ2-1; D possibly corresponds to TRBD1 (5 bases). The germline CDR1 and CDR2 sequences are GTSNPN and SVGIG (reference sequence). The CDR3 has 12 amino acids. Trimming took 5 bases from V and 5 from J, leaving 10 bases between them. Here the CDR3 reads CAWGAYDNEQFF. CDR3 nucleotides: TGTGCCTGGGGGGCCTACGACAATGAGCAGTTCTTC. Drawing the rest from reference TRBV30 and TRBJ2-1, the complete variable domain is SQTIHQWPATLVQPVGSPLSLECTVEGTSNPNLYWYRQAAGRGLQLLFYSVGIGQISSEVPQNLSASRPQDRQFILSSKKLLLSDSGFYLCAWGAYDNEQFFGPGTRLTVL.